This T cell receptor (beta chain) was captured by sequencing in a study of response to subunit inactivated influenza vaccine. Study results and limitations: New T cells are recruited in small numbers by each seasonal influenza vaccination, according to the authors' suggestion.

As for this clonotype: Antigen: not known.

A single record per CDR3 protein comes from TCRdb applying MiXCR to the RT-PCR reads. This sample has over 750,000 distinct CDR3 sequences, with 21% found just once. The sequenced sample was PBMCs from blood, obtained roughly 5 days after vaccination. The receptor's source is a man aged 45-65 years who received an inactivated influenza vaccine.

The CDR3 loop is CASSSLGLAVSYEQYF. The CDR3 nucleotides are TGTGCCAGCAGTTCTCTGGGACTAGCGGTCTCCTACGAGCAGTACTTC. The chain links TRBV6-5 to TRBJ2-7, with 11 bases matching TRBD2. V lost 4 bases and J lost 0; bases outside the gene matches: 5. The length of the CDR3 is 16 residues. Germline CDR1 reads MNHEY; CDR2 reads SVGAGI.